The clone carrying this T cell receptor (beta chain) appeared once. The data belong to a study of CD8+ T cells in alopecia areata. Treatment indicated: oral pan-JAK inhibitor, 5-10 mg twice daily. V lost 6 bases and J lost 2, with 10 bases in between. The length of the CDR3 is 13 residues. In germline, CDR1 is MNHEY, CDR2 SMNVEV (reference sequence). cDNA reverse transcribed from extracted RNA served as the sequencing template. Clones were read by immunoSEQ multiplex PCR, and TCRdb kept only the in-frame ones, dropping some. The sample has around 100,000 clones; around 40% are singletons. The sample here was CD8+ T cells sorted from blood, taken at week 24, from a patient treated with tofacitinib. This chain uses TRBV27 with TRBJ2-5, with a tentative D call TRBD2 (5 bases). The clonotype comes from a human donor with alopecia areata. DNA for the CDR3: TGTGCCAGCAGACCGAGGAGGCAAGAGACCCAGTACTTC. Protein sequence: CASRPRRQETQYF.